The rows below give T cell receptor beta chains drawn from one sample of a study of T cell responses to AZD1222 COVID-19 vaccine. Sequenced by immunoSEQ multiplex PCR; TCRdb stores in-frame clones only, minus some. The sample contains 130,000 to 150,000 clones, about 92% of which appear only once. The sequenced sample was peripheral blood, obtained after recovery from COVID-19. The receptors derive from an adult who had recovered from COVID-19. The CDR3 runs from the conserved cysteine through the conserved F or W. Each record gives: D gene, clone size, V gene, J gene, CDR3 DNA, CDR3 protein. A D gene is named only where the DNA matches it firmly. Size is stated for part of the rows, as once, few or many counts, or as a class when the clone is expanded.

>.|.|TRBV19|TRBJ2-7
TGTGCCAGTAGTATAGATCGAACTACTCGATACGAGCAGTACTTC
CASSIDRTTRYEQYF
>.|.|TRBV3-1/TRBV3-2|TRBJ2-7
TGTGCCAGCAGCCAAGAGAGGGACCCTCTCTACGAGCAGTACTTC
CASSQERDPLYEQYF
>.|.|TRBV12-5|TRBJ1-5
TGTGCTAGTGGTTTGGACAATCAGCCCCAGCATTTT
CASGLDNQPQHF
>.|few|TRBV6-2/TRBV6-3|TRBJ1-1
TGTGCCAGCAGCTCCCTAAGGAACACTGAAGCTTTCTTT
CASSSLRNTEAFF
>.|.|TRBV28|TRBJ1-4
TGTGCCAGCAGTTTAGTTGGCAGCAAGGAAAAACTGTTTTTT
CASSLVGSKEKLFF
>TRBD2|.|TRBV29-1|TRBJ2-2
TGCAGCGTTTCCGTTTCCGGGACTAGCGGGAGAGGGGTCACCGGGGAGCTGTTTTTT
CSVSVSGTSGRGVTGELFF
>.|.|TRBV29-1|TRBJ2-3
TGCAGCGTCGCGCCTAGCACAGATACGCAGTATTTT
CSVAPSTDTQYF
>.|.|TRBV2|TRBJ2-7
TGTGCCAGCATGGACAGTCTCTACGAGCAGTACTTC
CASMDSLYEQYF
>.|.|TRBV2|TRBJ1-4
TGTGCCAGCAGTGGATGGACGGCCTCGGGGGAAAAACTGTTTTTT
CASSGWTASGEKLFF
>TRBD1|.|TRBV27|TRBJ2-7
TGTGCCAGCAGTTTAGAGGGGGCACGCGAGCAGTACTTC
CASSLEGAREQYF
>.|.|TRBV7-2|TRBJ2-5
TGTGCCAGCAGCTATCCCCCAGGGTGGGAGACCCAGTACTTC
CASSYPPGWETQYF
>TRBD1|.|TRBV5-6|TRBJ1-6
TGTGCCAGCAGCACGGACAGGGGGTCCTATAATTCACCCCTCCACTTT
CASSTDRGSYNSPLHF